One sample yielded the 11 T cell receptor beta chains listed below, sequenced in a study of blood T cell repertoires in COVID-19. Sequencing used immunoSEQ multiplex PCR; TCRdb keeps in-frame clones, though not all of them. The sample contains 190,000 or so clones, 80% to 90% of which appear only once. The sample taken for sequencing was PBMCs or T cells enriched from blood (not recorded which). All receptors come from a woman in her twenties or thirties who had been exposed to COVID-19.

The CDR3 reads CASSTTDRLAFF. DNA for the CDR3: TGTGCCAGCAGCACGACGGACAGGCTGGCTTTCTTT. This sequence joins TRBV13 and TRBJ1-1, with TRBD1 identical over 7 bases. CDR1 is PRHDT and CDR2 is FYEKMQ in the germline V gene (reference sequence). The CDR3 is made up of 12 amino acids. Unmatched junction bases numbered 8, after V lost 5 bases and J lost 11 bases.

The V call is TRBV13, the J call TRBJ2-4, with TRBD2 matching 8 bases. Germline CDR1 reads PRHDT; CDR2 reads FYEKMQ (reference sequence). J was trimmed by 4 bases and V by 6 bases; bases with no gene match: 11. This CDR3 is built from 16 residues. The CDR3 loop reads CASSSLAGTRKNIQYF. For the CDR3, the DNA is TGTGCCAGCAGTTCCCTTGCCGGGACTAGAAAAAACATTCAGTACTTC.

This clone was seen only a few times. The chain has TRBV19 and TRBJ1-2, with unresolved D. With 4 bases removed from V and 4 bases from J, the gap between germline ends came to 13 bases. Germline V gene lookup returns CDR1 LNHDA and CDR2 SQIVND (reference sequence). The CDR3 covers 14 residues. CDR3 region: CASSKEQPPYGYTF. CDR3 bases: TGTGCCAGTAGTAAGGAACAGCCGCCCTATGGCTACACCTTC.

The V gene is TRBV19, the J gene TRBJ1-4; 8 nucleotides line up with TRBD1. Germline CDR1 is LNHDA and CDR2 is SQIVND (reference sequence). The CDR3 is 14 amino acids. V was pared by 3 bases and J by 8 bases, with 5 bases of the junction left unmatched. The CDR3 is CASSIQGAKEKLFF. The CDR3 region has the DNA TGTGCCAGTAGTATTCAGGGGGCAAAGGAAAAACTGTTTTTT.

The chain carries TRBV3-1 (or the pseudogene TRBV3-2) and TRBJ1-2, with 7 bases that match TRBD1. CDR1 LGHDT and CDR2 YNNKEL come from the germline V gene (reference sequence). Trimming removed 0 bases from V and 7 bases from J; junction bases left unmatched: 5. The CDR3 sequence is 14 residues long. This CDR3 reads CASSQEETGSGYTF. The CDR3 nucleotides are TGTGCCAGCAGCCAAGAGGAGACAGGGAGTGGCTACACCTTC.

This clone has a single count. This sequence joins TRBV5-1 and TRBJ1-5; D is possibly TRBD1 (5 bases). The CDR3 covers 15 residues. Per the germline V gene, CDR1 is SGHRS and CDR2 is YFSETQ. The V end was cut by 1 base, the J end by 2 bases, with 10 bases between. Here the CDR3 DNA reads TGCGCCAGCAGCTTGTGGGGGGAGGGCAATCAGCCCCAGCATTTT. Translation gives CASSLWGEGNQPQHF.

The chain employs TRBV19 and TRBJ1-3, with D tentatively TRBD1 (5 bases). CDR1 and CDR2 from the germline V gene are LNHDA and SQIVND (reference sequence). With 6 bases removed from V and 4 bases from J, the gap between germline ends came to 13 bases. The CDR3 length is 14 residues. CDR3: CASRMGGSGNTIYF. The CDR3 DNA reads TGTGCCAGTAGGATGGGGGGATCCGGAAACACCATATATTTT.

This clone showed up just a few times. The chain carries TRBV28 and TRBJ1-6; a weak D match, TRBD1 (5 bases). The CDR3 is 10 amino acids. The V and J ends lost 10 bases and 12 bases respectively, with 10 bases between them. The V gene's germline CDR1 is MDHEN and CDR2 SYDVKM. DNA for the CDR3: TGTGCCATCGCGGGGGAACCCCTCCACTTT. Translation: CAIAGEPLHF.

The chain links TRBV10-2 to TRBJ2-3; 7 bases agree with TRBD2. V trimming: 7 bases; J trimming: 6 bases; junction bases outside the gene matches: 13. This CDR3 region has 15 residues. Germline values: CDR1 WSHSY, CDR2 SAAADI. Written as DNA, the CDR3 is TGCGCCAGCAAAGGGGTGGGCGGGGGACGGGATACGCAGTATTTT. Translating gives CASKGVGGGRDTQYF.

V gene TRBV6-6 combines with J gene TRBJ2-7, with 11 bases aligning to TRBD2. CDR3 length: 17 residues. With 5 bases clipped from V and 0 bases from J, the junction kept 9 bases outside the gene matches. Germline V CDR1 and CDR2: MNHNY, SVGAGI (reference sequence). The CDR3: CASSRLAGGLSSYEQYF. CDR3 DNA: TGTGCCAGCAGTCGCCTAGCGGGGGGCTTGAGCTCCTACGAGCAGTACTTC.

V is TRBV30 and J is TRBJ1-2; possibly TRBD1 for D (6 bases). V lost 2 bases and J 4 bases, leaving 17 bases between the germline ends. The CDR3 covers 15 residues. Germline values: CDR1 GTSNPN, CDR2 SVGIG (reference sequence). CDR3 in DNA: TGTGCCTGGAGTCTGACGGGGGGCGCGAGCTATGGCTACACCTTC. Amino acids: CAWSLTGGASYGYTF. Based on the CDR3 plus reference TRBV30 and TRBJ1-2, the full variable domain is SQTIHQWPATLVQPVGSPLSLECTVEGTSNPNLYWYRQAAGRGLQLLFYSVGIGQISSEVPQNLSASRPQDRQFILSSKKLLLSDSGFYLCAWSLTGGASYGYTFGSGTRLTVV.